This TCR beta chain was sequenced for a study of cytomegalovirus exposure and HLA in healthy donors. The wider study: Earlier findings included roughly 120 million unique TCR beta sequences obtained from 170 million or so T cells. Within the Caucasian-associated ancestry cluster were roughly 82% of the approximately 390 genotyped donors. Regarding the study as a whole: Follow-up analysis seemed to connect common viral pathogens with several of the most significant clusters identified. Later on, an analysis tied 15,000 to 20,000 TCR beta sequences to HLA alleles at 0.05 false discovery rate.

Deletions cut 5 bases from V and 3 bases from J, with 12 bases between. Germline V gives CDR1 SGHDT, CDR2 YYEEEE. The CDR3 covers 14 residues. Regarding this clone: The antigen is undetermined.

PCR used 60 Vbeta primers and 13 Jbeta primers. Sequencing was performed with immunoSEQ multiplex PCR; in TCRdb, only in-frame clones are kept and a portion is missing. The table records some 220,000 clones, more than 85% of them present only once. This rearrangement joins TRBV5-6 to TRBJ2-1; a possible D gene is TRBD2 (6 bases). The sample comprised PBMCs. The TCR comes from a woman aged 18-30 years in good health and CMV-seronegative. Here the CDR3 reads CASSRGMGYNEQFF. Written as DNA, the CDR3 is TGTGCCAGCAGTCGCGGGATGGGCTACAATGAGCAGTTCTTC. Combining the CDR3 with reference TRBV5-6 and TRBJ2-1 gives the whole variable domain DAGVTQSPTHLIKTRGQQVTLRCSPKSGHDTVSWYQQALGQGPQFIFQYYEEEERQRGNFPDRFSGHQFPNYSSELNVNALLLGDSALYLCASSRGMGYNEQFFGPGTRLTVL.